This T cell receptor beta chain was found in a study of cytomegalovirus exposure and HLA in healthy donors. About the research overall: An earlier analysis found fewer than 120 million unique TCR beta sequences from approximately 190 million T cells.

This PCR relied on a set of 60 Vbeta primers and 13 Jbeta primers. The data were produced by immunoSEQ multiplex PCR, yet TCRdb's version contains in-frame clones alone and is incomplete. This sample has some 150,000 clones, with approximately 87% found just once. As regards this clone: Its antigen is not known.

Germline loops: CDR1 SGHVS, CDR2 FQNEAQ. The ends were cut back, 10 bases at V and 1 base at J, with 11 bases in the middle. This CDR3 spans 12 amino acids. General study points: The study dropped some indistinguishable V segments, TRBV6-2 and TRBV6-3 among them. Later, TCR association rates were found to vary by HLA locus, highest for DRB1 and lowest for HLA-C. Later analysis demonstrated an association between a missense DCLRE1C variant and TCR beta V- and J-gene trimming.

This TCR was recovered from a woman in her 30s in good health and CMV-seronegative. The rearrangement joins TRBV7-8 to TRBJ2-7; possible D gene TRBD1, 6 bases. Sequenced material: PBMCs. The CDR3 nucleotides are TGTGCCACGAAGGGGGAATCCTACGAGCAGTACTTC. Protein: CATKGESYEQYF.